Given below is one TCR beta chain in context. Its specificity is unknown. This sample was taken from a study of cytomegalovirus exposure and HLA in healthy donors. Study-wide results and caveats: Most TCR sequences were seen very rarely across donors, but some public TCRs occurred in many.

This PCR relied on a set of 60 Vbeta primers and 13 Jbeta primers. Clones were sequenced by immunoSEQ multiplex PCR, and TCRdb holds only the in-frame ones, with some missing. The sample contains about 210,000 clones, 70% to 80% of which appear only once. The CDR3 extends over 13 amino acids. Looked up from germline, CDR1 is SGHDN and CDR2 is FVKESK. Trimming pared 1 base from V and 1 base from J, leaving 4 bases between. The sequenced sample was PBMCs. V is TRBV14 and J is TRBJ1-1; unclear D gene. This clonotype originated in a male donor in good health and CMV-seropositive. CDR3 residues: CASSQVRNTEAFF. DNA of the CDR3: TGTGCCAGCAGCCAAGTTAGGAACACTGAAGCTTTCTTT.